Each of the 27 T cell receptor beta chains below was sequenced from the same sample in a study of response to subunit inactivated influenza vaccine. TCRdb reprocessed the RT-PCR reads with MiXCR, giving one entry per CDR3 protein. The table has about 650,000 distinct CDR3 sequences, 14% seen once. The sequenced sample was PBMCs from blood, obtained 14 to 15 days before vaccination. Receptors originate from a man between 50 and 59 years old who received an inactivated influenza vaccine.

This clonotype was seen repeatedly, ten times or more. The chain has TRBV20-1 and TRBJ1-2; no clear D gene. The CDR3 loop spans 13 amino acids. The V gene lost 5 bases and the J gene lost 2 bases, with 12 bases spanning the gap. Germline CDR1 DFQATT, CDR2 SNEGSKA (reference sequence). The CDR3 is CSAYAPDNYGYTF. In DNA form, the CDR3 reads TGCAGTGCTTACGCCCCCGACAACTATGGCTACACCTTC.

J is TRBJ2-7 and V is TRBV11-2; D ambiguous. The V gene's germline CDR1 is SGHAT and CDR2 FQNNGV. V was pared by 1 base and J by 7 bases, with 26 bases between. The CDR3 has 18 residues. The CDR3 here is CASSLGFRLGAQEGEQYF. In nucleotides, the CDR3 is TGTGCCAGCAGCTTAGGATTTCGATTAGGCGCCCAGGAAGGGGAGCAGTACTTC.

V gene TRBV20-1 combines with J gene TRBJ2-7; 12 nucleotides match TRBD2. The CDR3 contains 16 residues. The V segment lost 0 bases and the J segment 7 bases; nucleotides outside the gene matches: 10. Germline values: CDR1 DFQATT, CDR2 SNEGSKA (reference sequence). DNA for the CDR3: TGCAGTGCTAGAGATCGTAGACTAGCGGGAGCGGGGGAGCAGTACTTC. Residues: CSARDRRLAGAGEQYF.

The chain has TRBV19 and TRBJ2-3; 10 nucleotides line up with TRBD2. CDR1 LNHDA and CDR2 SQIVND come from the germline V gene (reference sequence). The J segment lost 4 bases and the V segment lost 4 bases, leaving 5 bases of the junction unmatched. This CDR3 region has 15 residues. DNA for the CDR3: TGTGCCAGTAGTACTCTAGCGGGAGCCGCAGATACGCAGTATTTT. Amino acids: CASSTLAGAADTQYF.

This clonotype was seen repeatedly, ten times or more. The CDR3 nucleotides are TGCGCCAGCAGCTTGCAGGGGAACTACGAGCAGTACTTC. This codes for CASSLQGNYEQYF. J is TRBJ2-7 and V is TRBV5-1, with D possibly being TRBD1 (6 bases). The CDR3 covers 13 residues. V was pared by 1 base and J by 3 bases, with 8 bases between. Germline assignment: CDR1 SGHRS and CDR2 YFSETQ. Full variable domain (missing parts from reference TRBV5-1 and TRBJ2-7): KAGVTQTPRYLIKTRGQQVTLSCSPISGHRSVSWYQQTPGQGLQFLFEYFSETQRNKGNFPGRFSGRQFSNSRSEMNVSTLELGDSALYLCASSLQGNYEQYFGPGTRLTVT.

This clonotype has at least ten counts. The V gene is TRBV6-5, the J gene TRBJ2-1, with a weak D call TRBD1 (5 bases). Germline V gene sequence: CDR1 MNHEY, CDR2 SVGAGI. V lost 4 bases to trimming and J lost 8 bases, with 12 bases between them. This CDR3 contains 13 residues. CDR3: CASSSPRQYEQFF. The DNA of the CDR3 is TGTGCCAGCAGTTCCCCTCGACAGTATGAGCAGTTCTTC.

V is TRBV11-2 and J is TRBJ2-5; D call uncertain. Germline CDR1 reads SGHAT; CDR2 reads FQNNGV. The V and J ends lost 0 bases and 4 bases respectively, with 9 bases between them. The CDR3 sequence is 14 residues long. Written as DNA, the CDR3 is TGTGCCAGCAGCTTAGATCCAAACGGAGAGACCCAGTACTTC. Its protein product is CASSLDPNGETQYF.

V gene TRBV7-2 combines with J gene TRBJ1-2; 7 bases fit TRBD1. Germline-derived CDR1 and CDR2 are SGHTA and FQGNSA. The CDR3 loop spans 16 amino acids. Trimming took 2 bases from V and 0 from J; bases not matched to a gene: 6. This CDR3 reads CASSLSGQAANYGYTF. The CDR3 DNA follows: TGTGCCAGCAGCTTATCCGGACAGGCCGCTAACTATGGCTACACCTTC.

The chain has TRBV9 and TRBJ2-7, with 9 bases identical to TRBD2. CDR1 is SGDLS and CDR2 is YYNGEE in the germline V gene. This CDR3 comprises 14 residues. With V trimmed by 4 bases and J by 4 bases, 6 bases remained unmatched. The chain's CDR3 is CASSPAGGRYEQYF. The DNA of the CDR3 is TGTGCCAGCAGCCCAGCGGGGGGCAGGTACGAGCAGTACTTC.

The sample holds one count of this clonotype. The chain employs TRBV5-1 and TRBJ2-2, with 9 bases lining up with TRBD2. Germline CDR1 and CDR2: SGHRS and YFSETQ. This CDR3 contains 16 residues. V was pared by 0 bases and J by 4 bases, with 4 bases of the junction left unmatched. The CDR3, as DNA: TGCGCCAGCAGCTTGGCCGCTAGCGGGACCACCGGGGAGCTGTTTTTT. Translating it yields CASSLAASGTTGELFF.

The V gene is TRBV5-1, the J gene TRBJ2-5; no clear D. V was shortened by 4 bases and J by 5 bases, with 15 bases between the two germline ends. This CDR3 comprises 14 residues. The germline CDR1 and CDR2 sequences are SGHRS and YFSETQ. The CDR3 DNA reads as TGCGCCAGCAGCCATGACACCCCCAGGGAGACCCAGTACTTC. This sequence encodes CASSHDTPRETQYF.

The rearrangement uses TRBV7-3 and TRBJ2-2; a possible D gene is TRBD1 (5 bases). The germline CDR1 and CDR2 sequences are SGHTA and FQGTGA. The CDR3 is 20 amino acids. Trimming removed 0 bases from V and 4 bases from J, with 24 bases in between. The CDR3 sequence: CASSLTVRVPFPGGTGELFF. The CDR3 nucleotides read TGTGCCAGCAGCTTAACGGTCAGGGTGCCCTTCCCGGGCGGCACCGGGGAGCTGTTTTTT.

The V call is TRBV10-2, the J call TRBJ2-7; 9 bases are a match to TRBD2. This CDR3 has 15 amino acids. Per germline, CDR1 WSHSY and CDR2 SAAADI. V dropped 10 bases and J dropped 0; count of bases not matched to a gene: 10. DNA of the CDR3: TGCGCCACCAGCCCCGGGACTAGCTCCTCCTACGAGCAGTACTTC. Protein product: CATSPGTSSSYEQYF.

This clonotype showed up just a few times. CDR3 DNA: TGTGCCAGCAGCTCCCAAGGGGGGTTCAATCAGCCCCAGCATTTT. This gives the protein CASSSQGGFNQPQHF. This chain links TRBV7-2 with TRBJ1-5; D might be TRBD1 (6 bases). This CDR3 comprises 15 residues. CDR1 SGHTA and CDR2 FQGNSA come from the germline V gene. V lost 4 bases, J lost 3 bases, and 13 bases lay in between.

This clonotype showed up many times. V gene TRBV7-2 combines with J gene TRBJ2-7; TRBD2 agrees at 15 bases. Germline CDR1 reads SGHTA; CDR2 reads FQGNSA. J gave up 7 bases and V 4 bases, and 5 bases lay outside the gene matches. This CDR3 region has 15 residues. As DNA, the CDR3 is TGTGCCAGCAGCTGGACTAGCGGGAGGGTGAGTGAGCAGTACTTC. It translates to CASSWTSGRVSEQYF. Looking up the rest from reference TRBV7-2 and TRBJ2-7 gives the full variable domain: GAGVSQSPSNKVTEKGKDVELRCDPISGHTALYWYRQSLGQGLEFLIYFQGNSAPDKSGLPSDRFSAERTGGSVSTLTIQRTQQEDSAVYLCASSWTSGRVSEQYFGPGTRLTVT.

In its sample, this clonotype was seen many times. V gene TRBV7-2 combines with J gene TRBJ2-1, with 8 bases aligning to TRBD1. Germline V gene lookup returns CDR1 SGHTA and CDR2 FQGNSA. The J segment lost 8 bases and the V segment lost 4 bases, leaving 4 bases of the junction unmatched. The CDR3 spans 13 residues. Here the CDR3 DNA reads TGTGCCAGCAGCTACCCGACAGGGGATGAGCAGTTCTTC. This sequence encodes CASSYPTGDEQFF. The complete variable domain, with remaining parts taken from reference TRBV7-2 and TRBJ2-1, reads GAGVSQSPSNKVTEKGKDVELRCDPISGHTALYWYRQSLGQGLEFLIYFQGNSAPDKSGLPSDRFSAERTGGSVSTLTIQRTQQEDSAVYLCASSYPTGDEQFFGPGTRLTVL.

The rearrangement links TRBV29-1 to TRBJ1-1; D unclear. This CDR3 region has 13 residues. V lost 5 bases and J lost 1, with 11 bases in between. Germline V gene lookup returns CDR1 SQVTM and CDR2 ANQGSEA. This chain's CDR3 is CSVSGRANTEAFF. The CDR3 nucleotides read TGCAGCGTTAGTGGACGGGCGAACACTGAAGCTTTCTTT.

The chain joins TRBV7-3 to TRBJ2-7, with 10 bases aligning to TRBD2. Germline V gene data show CDR1 as SGHTA and CDR2 as FQGTGA. V shed 1 base and J 6 bases; nucleotides not matched to a gene: 6. CDR3 length: 15 amino acids. The CDR3 sequence is CASSLNSAGGLEQYF. The CDR3, as DNA: TGTGCCAGCAGCTTAAATTCAGCGGGAGGGCTCGAGCAGTACTTC.

The table lists this clonotype with many counts. V usage is TRBV5-1 and J usage is TRBJ2-2, with 7 positions matching TRBD2. The CDR3 is 16 amino acids. Germline loops: CDR1 SGHRS, CDR2 YFSETQ. Trimming cost V 2 bases and J 2 bases; bases outside gene matches: 6. The CDR3 bases are TGCGCCAGCAGCTTTGAGGTAGCGGGCAACACCGGGGAGCTGTTTTTT. Translation: CASSFEVAGNTGELFF.

This clonotype came up a few times. The chain links TRBV11-2 to TRBJ2-1; TRBD2 matches at 8 bases. The trim removed 1 base at V and 1 base at J, leaving 6 bases unmatched. The CDR3 loop spans 17 amino acids. The V gene's germline CDR1 is SGHAT and CDR2 FQNNGV. For the CDR3, the DNA is TGTGCCAGCAGCTTAGGTAGCGGGGTAATTTCCTACAATGAGCAGTTCTTC. Translated: CASSLGSGVISYNEQFF. Full variable domain (missing parts from reference TRBV11-2 and TRBJ2-1): EAGVAQSPRYKIIEKRQSVAFWCNPISGHATLYWYQQILGQGPKLLIQFQNNGVVDDSQLPKDRFSAERLKGVDSTLKIQPAKLEDSAVYLCASSLGSGVISYNEQFFGPGTRLTVL.

This chain connects TRBV5-5 to TRBJ2-7; D is ambiguous. This CDR3 contains 16 residues. Trimming removed 1 base from V and 2 bases from J, with 16 bases in between. Germline CDR1 reads SGHKS; CDR2 reads YYEKEE (reference sequence). The CDR3 here is CASSLFADPNPYEQYF. DNA of the CDR3: TGTGCCAGCAGCTTGTTCGCAGATCCGAACCCCTACGAGCAGTACTTC. Complete variable domain (other parts from reference TRBV5-5 and TRBJ2-7): DAGVTQSPTHLIKTRGQQVTLRCSPISGHKSVSWYQQVLGQGPQFIFQYYEKEERGRGNFPDRFSARQFPNYSSELNVNALLLGDSALYLCASSLFADPNPYEQYFGPGTRLTVT.

This clonotype has at least ten counts. The chain has TRBV4-1 and TRBJ2-1; 8 nucleotides agree with TRBD2. The J segment lost 3 bases and the V segment lost 4 bases, leaving 5 bases of the junction unmatched. The CDR3 is 15 amino acids. The germline CDR1 and CDR2 sequences are MGHRA and YSYEKL. For the CDR3, the DNA is TGCGCCAGCAGCCGGGTACTAGCGGACTACAATGAGCAGTTCTTC. Its translation is CASSRVLADYNEQFF.

This clonotype has a handful of counts. CDR3 bases: TGCAGCCTTCGGGGGTTGACTAGCGGACCCTTTAGCACAGATACGCAGTATTTT. Its protein is CSLRGLTSGPFSTDTQYF. The chain uses TRBV29-1 and TRBJ2-3, with TRBD2 matching 9 bases. V shed 8 bases and J 0 bases; nucleotides not matched to a gene: 18. The CDR3 extends over 18 amino acids. Germline V gene lookup returns CDR1 SQVTM and CDR2 ANQGSEA.

This clonotype has a handful of counts. V usage is TRBV20-1 and J usage is TRBJ2-3; D is unclear. The CDR3 has 11 residues. The germline gives CDR1 DFQATT, CDR2 SNEGSKA (reference sequence). Deletions cut 7 bases from V and 5 bases from J, with 10 bases between. CDR3 in amino acids: CSVAQQDTQYF. The CDR3 DNA reads as TGCAGTGTCGCTCAACAAGATACGCAGTATTTT.

This clonotype has only a few counts. This chain connects TRBV7-8 to TRBJ2-2; 7 bases are a match to TRBD2. Per germline, CDR1 SGHVS and CDR2 FQNEAQ. Trimming removed 3 bases from V and 7 bases from J; junction bases left unmatched: 11. This CDR3 spans 16 amino acids. CDR3 sequence (DNA): TGTGCCAGCAGCTTGGCTAGCGGAGGCTGGGGCGGGGAGCTGTTTTTT. It yields the protein CASSLASGGWGGELFF.

This chain connects TRBV27 to TRBJ1-1; D is unclear. Deletions cut 1 base from V and 6 bases from J, with 9 bases between. The CDR3 length is 13 residues. Looked up from germline, CDR1 is MNHEY and CDR2 is SMNVEV (reference sequence). The CDR3 is CASSLFGLAEAFF. As DNA, the CDR3 is TGTGCCAGCAGTTTATTTGGGCTCGCTGAAGCTTTCTTT.

The sample holds many counts of this clonotype. V is TRBV5-1 and J is TRBJ2-5; the D is unclear. Trimming shortened V by 0 bases and J by 2 bases, and 8 bases separated the two germline ends. Germline CDR1 SGHRS, CDR2 YFSETQ. The CDR3 extends over 14 amino acids. The CDR3 DNA is TGCGCCAGCAGCTTGGAGGCAGGACAAGAGACCCAGTACTTC. This sequence encodes CASSLEAGQETQYF.